This entry is about one TCR beta chain. The antigen remains undetermined. The PCR contained 60 Vbeta and 13 Jbeta primers. This table comes from immunoSEQ multiplex PCR, and its TCRdb copy is limited to in-frame clones, with some not included. The sample yields some 160,000 clones, about 72% seen once. These data are taken from a study of cytomegalovirus exposure and HLA in healthy donors. Turning to the study itself: Falling in the Caucasian-associated ancestry cluster were 80% to 90% of under 450 genotyped donors. Study-wide points: DRB1 showed the most TCR associations and HLA-C the fewest in a later analysis, as rates varied by HLA locus. According to reports, the classifier identified cytomegalovirus status with high specificity and sensitivity.

V was trimmed by 6 bases and J by 4 bases, leaving 19 bases between them. The CDR3 sequence is 15 residues long. Germline V gene sequence: CDR1 LNHDA, CDR2 SQIVND (reference sequence). Sampled while nominally healthy, donors likely had unrecorded immune exposures. This chain connects TRBV19 to TRBJ2-7, with D perhaps TRBD1 (5 bases). This sequence originates from a man aged 35-49 years in good health and CMV-seronegative. Sequenced: PBMCs. In nucleotides, the CDR3 is TGTGCCAGTAGACCCCAGGCAGGGATCGGGTACGAGCAGTACTTC. Protein sequence: CASRPQAGIGYEQYF.